This record concerns one T cell receptor beta chain sequence. This sample is part of a study of blood T cell repertoires in COVID-19. The wider study: Acute-phase and convalescent COVID-19 samples originated in the United States, Italy and Spain. PBMCs, B-cell-depleted T cells, or T cells were the source of the cDNA or gDNA that made up the material.

Looked up from germline, CDR1 is SGHRS and CDR2 is YFSETQ. The CDR3 spans 15 residues. Between the trimmed V and J ends, which lost 4 bases and 0 bases, there was a span of 12 bases. How the authors handled the data: Cell counts per sample came from amplifying reference gene primers. Sequenced by immunoSEQ multiplex PCR; TCRdb stores in-frame clones only, minus some. D and trimming come from the DNA, and the V and J calls and clone size come from that table. The data contain over 250,000 clones, approximately 85% of them singletons. The chain has TRBV5-1 and TRBJ2-3; tentative D call: TRBD2 (6 bases). The sequenced material came from peripheral blood. The TCR originated in a woman aged 25 to 39 with acute or convalescent COVID-19. CDR3 protein: CASSGLAESTDTQYF. The CDR3 DNA reads TGCGCCAGCAGCGGATTAGCGGAAAGCACAGATACGCAGTATTTT.